Below are 5 T cell receptor beta chains sequenced from a single sample in a study of blood T cell repertoires in COVID-19. Produced via immunoSEQ multiplex PCR; TCRdb's table is partial and in-frame only. Among 150,000 to 200,000 clones listed, approximately 80% were seen once. Sequenced input: peripheral blood. The receptors were sampled from a human donor in a cohort sampled during active COVID-19.

The chain uses TRBV12-5 and TRBJ2-5; D possibly corresponds to TRBD1 (5 bases). V gave up 0 bases and J gave up 5 bases, with 16 bases separating them. CDR3 size: 16 residues. Germline CDR1 is LGHNT and CDR2 is FRNRAP. CDR3 loop: CASGLVQALGIETQYF. The CDR3 nucleotides read TGTGCTAGTGGTTTGGTACAGGCTTTAGGGATCGAGACCCAGTACTTC. The entire variable domain, with the rest obtained from reference TRBV12-5 and TRBJ2-5, is as follows: DARVTQTPRHKVTEMGQEVTMRCQPILGHNTVFWYRQTMMQGLELLAYFRNRAPLDDSGMPKDRFSAEMPDATLATLKIQPSEPRDSAVYFCASGLVQALGIETQYFGPGTRLLVL.

The chain recombines TRBV7-2 with TRBJ1-6; a weak D match, TRBD1 (5 bases). This CDR3 has 14 residues. V was shortened by 6 bases and J by 9 bases, with 15 bases between the two germline ends. CDR1 and CDR2 from the germline V gene are SGHTA and FQGNSA. The CDR3 sequence is CASRPGAGFSPLHF. CDR3 nucleotide sequence: TGTGCCAGCAGACCTGGGGCGGGATTTTCACCCCTCCACTTT.

This clone has a handful of counts. This rearrangement joins TRBV9 to TRBJ1-3; TRBD1 might be the D (6 bases). Per germline, CDR1 SGDLS and CDR2 YYNGEE. Trimming removed 3 bases from V and 6 bases from J, with 13 bases in between. The CDR3 runs 14 residues. This CDR3 reads CASSADRSSNTIYF. The CDR3 DNA reads as TGTGCCAGCAGCGCAGACAGGAGCTCAAACACCATATATTTT.

CDR3 sequence (DNA): TGTGCCAGCAGCACCAGGACAGGGGGCATGGCAACTAATGAAAAACTGTTTTTT. Its translation: CASSTRTGGMATNEKLFF. The V call is TRBV7-2, the J call TRBJ1-4, with 11 nucleotides matching TRBD1. CDR3 size: 18 residues. Germline loops: CDR1 SGHTA, CDR2 FQGNSA. The V and J ends lost 5 bases and 0 bases, in that order; junction bases with no gene match: 8. The full variable domain, with the rest looked up from reference TRBV7-2 and TRBJ1-4, is GAGVSQSPSNKVTEKGKDVELRCDPISGHTALYWYRQSLGQGLEFLIYFQGNSAPDKSGLPSDRFSAERTGGSVSTLTIQRTQQEDSAVYLCASSTRTGGMATNEKLFFGSGTQLSVL.

On this clone: Its ends do not fully match the called genes, so a read error is possible. The chain carries TRBV29-1 and TRBJ2-5, with 11 positions matching TRBD2. This CDR3 has 12 residues. The V gene's germline CDR1 is SQVTM and CDR2 ANQGSEA. CDR3 in amino acids: CSVEELAGVPDF. The DNA of the CDR3 is TGCAGCGTTGAAGAACTAGCGGGAGTGCCAGACTTC.